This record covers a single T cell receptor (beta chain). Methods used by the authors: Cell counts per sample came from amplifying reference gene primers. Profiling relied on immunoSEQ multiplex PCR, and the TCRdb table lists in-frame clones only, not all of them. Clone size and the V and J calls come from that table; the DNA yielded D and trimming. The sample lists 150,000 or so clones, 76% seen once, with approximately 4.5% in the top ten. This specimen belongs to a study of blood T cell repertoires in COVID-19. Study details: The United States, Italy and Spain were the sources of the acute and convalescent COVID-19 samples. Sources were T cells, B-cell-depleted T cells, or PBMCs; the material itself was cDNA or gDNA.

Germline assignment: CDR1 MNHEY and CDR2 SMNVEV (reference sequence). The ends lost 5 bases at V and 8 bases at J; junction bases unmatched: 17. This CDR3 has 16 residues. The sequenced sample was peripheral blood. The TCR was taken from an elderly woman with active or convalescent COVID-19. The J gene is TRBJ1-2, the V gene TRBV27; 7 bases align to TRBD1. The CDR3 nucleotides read TGTGCCAGCAGTACGATCCTCCAAGACAGGGTTCGCGGCTACACCTTC. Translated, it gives CASSTILQDRVRGYTF.